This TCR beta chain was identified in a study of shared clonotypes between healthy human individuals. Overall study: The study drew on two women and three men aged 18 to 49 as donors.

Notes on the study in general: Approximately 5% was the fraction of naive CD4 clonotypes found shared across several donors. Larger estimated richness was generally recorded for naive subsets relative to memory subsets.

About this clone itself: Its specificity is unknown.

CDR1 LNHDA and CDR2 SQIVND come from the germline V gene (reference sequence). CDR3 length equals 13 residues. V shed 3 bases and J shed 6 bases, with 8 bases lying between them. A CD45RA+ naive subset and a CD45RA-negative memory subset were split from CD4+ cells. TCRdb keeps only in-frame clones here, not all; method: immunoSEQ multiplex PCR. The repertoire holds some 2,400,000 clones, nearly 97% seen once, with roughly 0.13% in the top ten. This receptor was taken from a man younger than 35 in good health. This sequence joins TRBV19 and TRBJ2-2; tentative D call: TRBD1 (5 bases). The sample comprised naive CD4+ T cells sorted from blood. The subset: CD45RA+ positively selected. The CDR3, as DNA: TGTGCCAGTAGTATCGGACAAGCCGGGGAGCTGTTTTTT. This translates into CASSIGQAGELFF.